This TCR beta chain comes out of a study of shared clonotypes between healthy human individuals (TCRdb year 2020). Looking at the study overall: The cohort comprised a couple of women and a few men aged 18 to 49 years. For each donor, CD4 naive and CD4 memory were each given three plates, CD8 naive was given two plates, and CD8 memory was given one plate. To estimate repertoire size and how much clonotype sharing occurs between individuals, the study deeply sequenced the blood TCR repertoires of several healthy adults. Different laboratories and diverse techniques were used to prepare libraries and sequence TCR repertoires, to increase sequencing depth and limit assay-specific biases. Each donor's leukapheresis produced roughly between roughly 0.85 and 10 billion PBMCs. General findings and caveats noted by the study authors: Sampling was limited to blood, and TCR repertoires in tissue likely differ from TCR repertoires in blood. Because the study included only a small number of donors, the genetic and exposure-history diversity represented was limited. Based on pairwise subsampling, the degree of clonotype sharing among donors was expected to be affected by sequencing depth. Sharing across several donors was observed for approximately 5% of naive CD4, 3.5% of naive CD8, around 2.5% of memory CD4, and less than 0.45% of memory CD8 clonotypes. Compared with non-shared clonotypes, the clonotypes found in all four sorted-subset donors had higher generation probabilities. Rarefaction of sorted-subset datasets indicated incomplete sequencing despite the large sequencing depth. Larger estimated clonotype richness was generally found for naive subsets than for memory subsets.

Healthy HIV-negative adults with no recently reported acute infections or vaccinations were included as donors. Every donor was a Caucasian adult residing in Nashville, Tennessee, USA. CD4+ T cells were enriched by magnetic negative selection; naive cells were then positively selected on CD45RA, and the negative fraction formed the memory subset. Blood was obtained by leukapheresis, after which PBMCs were separated by Ficoll-Histopaque density gradient centrifugation and cryopreserved in liquid nitrogen vapor phase. Purity and quantity of every magnetically sorted T cell population were checked by analytical flow cytometry. Genomic DNA was isolated from every sorted fraction and measured by UV absorbance on a Nanodrop 2000c. A note on this clone: Its antigen target is currently unknown. Per-base qualities were not stored, and no clone one base away is much larger.

The CDR3 numbers 15 residues from cysteine through phenylalanine. Of the read, only the CDR3 DNA is kept; its 45 bases are in frame from base 1. The germline V gene gives CDR1 as SGHRS and CDR2 as YFSETQ. After removal of 4 bases from V and 0 bases from J, the junction retains 5 bases not matched to a gene. TCR CDR3 regions were amplified from genomic DNA by multiplex PCR using the deep immunoSEQ assay. Extracted genomic DNA from each cell subset was distributed evenly across all wells of several immunoSEQ 96-well plates, and each plate was treated as a replicate. For sorted subsets, each replicate PCR was loaded with about 0.2 ug genomic DNA, equivalent to 30,000 or so T cell genomes. The purified libraries were quantified using a Qubit 3.0 fluorometer, sized with a Bioanalyzer 2100, and then quantified again using the KAPA Library Quantification kit. Each immunoSEQ 96-well plate was sequenced on its own single-read 150-cycle Illumina NextSeq 550 flow cell. The original pipeline was this. Because the immunoSEQ output held only junctional sequences and lacked quality scores, the filtering could not match the filtering applied to full-length reads. To assign V/J genes and CDR3, sequences were annotated against IMGT germline references using PyIR, a Python wrapper for IgBLAST v1.9. Any read was removed if the V/J assignment was weak (E-value above 1e-6), the CDR3 was missing, or the read contained stop codons, out-of-frame junctions, or ambiguous translated residues. V3J clonotypes were defined by identical inferred V gene, J gene, and CDR3 amino acid sequence. To compute the percentage overlap between repertoires, the number of shared unique clonotypes was divided by the size of the smaller repertoire. Repertoire richness was assessed with RTK rarefaction, the Chao1 estimator, and Recon v2.1 estimates of unobserved clonotypes. OLGA was used to compute generation probabilities for all TCRbeta clonotypes that the gDNA method yielded from a few donors. This is the immuneACCESS table as TCRdb keeps it, with only in-frame sequences that have V and J called. A part of the clones is gone; compared with another copy, unresolved V genes explain less than half, and the rest is unexplained. The DNA was the basis for D and trimming; V, J and clone size are from that table. In this sample the table shows over 850,000 clones, around 82% of which occur a single time. The top ten clones comprise about 0.52% of the sample.

Specimen: memory CD4+ T cells from PBMCs. The sample's cell subset or site label, in plain terms: CD45RA-negative fraction. The chain couples TRBV5-1 to TRBJ1-2; 8 central bases correspond to TRBD1. The receptor was isolated from a man aged 18 to 30 in good health. Some clones in this sample may be carry-over from other donors' samples. For the CDR3, the sequence is CASSQGAAPNYGYTF. In nucleotides, the sequence is TGCGCCAGCAGCCAGGGGGCCGCCCCTAACTATGGCTACACCTTC. Where the CDR3 stops, the reference TRBV5-1 and TRBJ1-2 genes take over; the full variable domain is KAGVTQTPRYLIKTRGQQVTLSCSPISGHRSVSWYQQTPGQGLQFLFEYFSETQRNKGNFPGRFSGRQFSNSRSEMNVSTLELGDSALYLCASSQGAAPNYGYTFGSGTRLTVV.